Each of the 22 T cell receptor beta chains below was sequenced from the same sample in a study of T-cell memory formation after mild COVID-19. Each CDR3 protein is one row after TCRdb ran MiXCR on the 5' RACE reads. Of more than 300,000 distinct CDR3 sequences listed, 20% to 25% were seen once; the top ten hold 20% to 25%. The specimen was PBMCs or a T cell subset sorted from them (not recorded which). The receptors stem from a man between 18 and 29 years old who had mild COVID-19 (a few samples of this study predate the infection). Cell type and time point are not known.

The J gene is TRBJ2-5, the V gene TRBV7-8, with 8 bases aligning to TRBD2. V lost 5 bases to trimming and J lost 1 base; unmatched junction nucleotides: 15. The CDR3 has 18 residues. The V gene's germline CDR1 is SGHVS and CDR2 FQNEAQ. CDR3 sequence (DNA): TGTGCCAGCAGCCCGGCCGGGGTAGCGGGGATTCCCCAAGAGACCCAGTACTTC. This codes for CASSPAGVAGIPQETQYF.

V usage is TRBV29-1 and J usage is TRBJ2-1; no reliable D call. V dropped 3 bases and J dropped 0 bases, with 12 bases sitting between them. The CDR3 spans 15 residues. Germline loops: CDR1 SQVTM, CDR2 ANQGSEA. The CDR3 reads CSVDSDPGSYNEQFF. As DNA, the CDR3 is TGCAGCGTTGATTCGGACCCAGGCTCCTACAATGAGCAGTTCTTC.

V gene TRBV9 combines with J gene TRBJ2-7; D is unresolved. Germline lookup yields CDR1 SGDLS and CDR2 YYNGEE. The CDR3 has 14 residues. V shed 2 bases and J shed 2 bases, with 11 bases lying between them. The chain's CDR3 is CASSVSENPYEQYF. The CDR3 nucleotides read TGTGCCAGCAGCGTCTCGGAGAACCCCTACGAGCAGTACTTC.

The chain combines TRBV20-1 with TRBJ2-1, with no clear D. The V end was cut by 0 bases, the J end by 5 bases, with 11 bases between. Germline CDR1 reads DFQATT; CDR2 reads SNEGSKA (reference sequence). This CDR3 has 14 residues. In nucleotides, the CDR3 is TGCAGTGCTAGAGATTCGGCGCGGCACAATGAGCAGTTCTTC. It translates to CSARDSARHNEQFF.

The chain has TRBV5-1 and TRBJ2-3, with 8 bases lining up with TRBD2. The V and J ends lost 2 bases and 0 bases, in that order; junction bases with no gene match: 5. CDR3 length equals 16 residues. Per the germline V gene, CDR1 is SGHRS and CDR2 is YFSETQ. For the CDR3, the DNA is TGCGCCAGCAGCTTAGCGGAGCGGGGGAGCACAGATACGCAGTATTTT. Its protein is CASSLAERGSTDTQYF.

This chain connects TRBV7-8 to TRBJ2-5, with 8 bases fitting TRBD2. Germline V gene lookup returns CDR1 SGHVS and CDR2 FQNEAQ. J was trimmed by 5 bases and V by 5 bases; bases with no gene match: 7. CDR3 length: 14 amino acids. The CDR3 loop reads CASSHVGGAETQYF. In DNA form, the CDR3 reads TGTGCCAGCAGCCACGTCGGGGGGGCGGAGACCCAGTACTTC. Full variable domain (missing parts from reference TRBV7-8 and TRBJ2-5): GAGVSQSPRYKVAKRGQDVALRCDPISGHVSLFWYQQALGQGPEFLTYFQNEAQLDKSGLPSDRFFAERPEGSVSTLKIQRTQQEDSAVYLCASSHVGGAETQYFGPGTRLLVL.

This clonotype was seen a handful of times. The chain joins TRBV29-1 to TRBJ1-2; D might be TRBD1 (6 bases). V was cut by 4 bases and J by 3 bases, with 12 bases left in between. CDR1 is SQVTM, CDR2 ANQGSEA, per germline. This CDR3 is built from 13 residues. The CDR3 loop reads CSVAKAGDYGYTF. CDR3 nucleotide sequence: TGCAGCGTTGCGAAGGCAGGGGACTATGGCTACACCTTC.

The V gene is TRBV4-3, the J gene TRBJ1-5, with D perhaps TRBD1 (5 bases). Germline V gene data show CDR1 as LGHNA and CDR2 as YSLEER. V shed 0 bases and J shed 2 bases, with 5 bases lying between them. This CDR3 has 14 residues. The CDR3 DNA reads TGCGCCAGCAGCCAAGAACAGGGCAATCAGCCCCAGCATTTT. Translated: CASSQEQGNQPQHF.

In DNA, the CDR3 is TGCGCCAGCAGCCAGGCTACAGAATCCTATGGCTACACCTTC. It specifies CASSQATESYGYTF. The rearrangement links TRBV4-3 to TRBJ1-2, with no clear D. Per the germline V gene, CDR1 is LGHNA and CDR2 is YSLEER. V dropped 3 bases and J dropped 4 bases, with 12 bases sitting between them. CDR3 size: 14 residues.

J is TRBJ2-4 and V is TRBV4-1; tentatively, D is TRBD1 or TRBD2 (5 bases each). V lost 1 base and J 8 bases, leaving 18 bases between the germline ends. Looked up from germline, CDR1 is MGHRA and CDR2 is YSYEKL. This CDR3 contains 16 residues. The CDR3 DNA reads as TGCGCCAGCAGCCAAGTGGGGCGGACTCGATGGGACATTCAGTACTTC. Protein sequence: CASSQVGRTRWDIQYF.

V and J are TRBV4-3 and TRBJ2-3; 8 positions match TRBD2. This CDR3 comprises 16 residues. Trimming cost V 3 bases and J 0 bases; bases outside gene matches: 5. Per the germline V gene, CDR1 is LGHNA and CDR2 is YSLEER. CDR3 coding DNA: TGCGCCAGCAGCCAGAGACTAGCGACCAGCACAGATACGCAGTATTTT. Protein sequence: CASSQRLATSTDTQYF.

The chain joins TRBV3-1 to TRBJ2-1, with 9 bases identical to TRBD2. The CDR3 has 16 amino acids. The J segment lost 4 bases and the V segment lost 1 base, leaving 5 bases of the junction unmatched. Germline values: CDR1 LGHDT, CDR2 YNNKEL (reference sequence). CDR3 sequence: CASSQGASGGYNEQFF. The CDR3 nucleotides read TGTGCCAGCAGCCAAGGAGCAAGCGGGGGGTACAATGAGCAGTTCTTC.

This clonotype occurred a few times. CDR3 sequence: CASSLYPNANYGYTF. DNA for the CDR3: TGTGCCAGCAGTTTATATCCTAATGCTAACTATGGCTACACCTTC. V gene TRBV27 combines with J gene TRBJ1-2; D is unresolved. The CDR3 sequence is 15 residues long. CDR1 is MNHEY, CDR2 SMNVEV, per germline (reference sequence). Trimming took off 1 base at V and 0 bases at J, with 9 bases between the two ends.

The rearrangement uses TRBV5-1 and TRBJ1-2; D gene uncertain. Trimming took off 1 base at V and 7 bases at J, with 14 bases between the two ends. This CDR3 spans 14 amino acids. From germline, CDR1 is SGHRS and CDR2 YFSETQ. The CDR3 nucleotides read TGCGCCAGCAGCTTGATTGATGGGAGGAGTGGCTACACCTTC. Its translation is CASSLIDGRSGYTF. Combining the CDR3 with reference TRBV5-1 and TRBJ1-2 gives the whole variable domain KAGVTQTPRYLIKTRGQQVTLSCSPISGHRSVSWYQQTPGQGLQFLFEYFSETQRNKGNFPGRFSGRQFSNSRSEMNVSTLELGDSALYLCASSLIDGRSGYTFGSGTRLTVV.

The chain has TRBV10-3 and TRBJ1-2, with D unresolved. Germline V gene sequence: CDR1 ENHRY, CDR2 SYGVKD. The CDR3 is 13 amino acids. V shed 7 bases and J shed 0 bases, with 9 bases lying between them. CDR3 DNA sequence: TGTGCCATCAAGGGTAGCACTAACTATGGCTACACCTTC. Translated, it gives CAIKGSTNYGYTF.

In this sample, this clonotype turned up a few times. The J gene is TRBJ1-5, the V gene TRBV7-9; no firm D call. V was trimmed by 1 base and J by 4 bases, leaving 8 bases between them. The CDR3 has 14 amino acids. Germline-derived CDR1 and CDR2 are SEHNR and FQNEAQ (reference sequence). In nucleotides, the CDR3 is TGTGCCAGCAGCTTAGAGTCCGGGAATCAGCCCCAGCATTTT. Residues: CASSLESGNQPQHF.

The rearrangement links TRBV5-6 to TRBJ2-6; the D is unclear. V was shortened by 4 bases and J by 15 bases, with 11 bases between the two germline ends. Germline assignment: CDR1 SGHDT and CDR2 YYEEEE. The CDR3 contains 11 residues. This CDR3 is CASSTVSALTF. The DNA for the CDR3 is TGTGCCAGCAGCACAGTATCCGCCCTGACTTTC.

The chain has TRBV4-2 and TRBJ2-7, with 9 bases identical to TRBD2. The germline CDR1 and CDR2 sequences are LGHNA and YNFKEQ. V shed 5 bases, J shed 4 bases, and the junction held 12 bases outside the gene matches. The CDR3 covers 16 residues. The CDR3 sequence is CASSKISGTSSYEQYF. The CDR3 nucleotides are TGTGCCAGCAGCAAAATATCCGGGACTAGCAGTTACGAGCAGTACTTC.

On this clonotype itself: One base away lies a much larger clone, so this may be a sequencing read error. The chain is built from TRBV24-1 and TRBJ2-1, with D possibly TRBD2 on 5 matching bases. The CDR3 extends over 15 amino acids. The germline V gene has CDR1 KGHDR and CDR2 SFDVKD. The CDR3 sequence is CSTSPNRGGDNEQFF. The CDR3 coding sequence is TGTTCCACCAGCCCCAATCGGGGTGGCGACAATGAGCAGTTCTTC.

This clonotype has only a few counts. The chain is built from TRBV9 and TRBJ2-3, with 8 bases lining up with TRBD2. Trimming removed 7 bases from V and 4 bases from J; junction bases left unmatched: 11. The CDR3 is 15 amino acids. Germline lookup yields CDR1 SGDLS and CDR2 YYNGEE. CDR3 residues: CASSPRLASADTQYF. The CDR3 DNA sequence: TGTGCCAGCTCGCCCCGACTAGCGTCGGCAGATACGCAGTATTTT.

This chain uses TRBV28 with TRBJ2-5; the D is unclear. The CDR3 consists of 13 residues. V was pared by 4 bases and J by 4 bases, with 10 bases between. In germline, CDR1 is MDHEN, CDR2 SYDVKM. The CDR3 sequence is CASSYYLRETQYF. The CDR3 DNA reads as TGTGCCAGCAGTTATTACCTGAGAGAGACCCAGTACTTC. Full variable domain (missing parts from reference TRBV28 and TRBJ2-5): DVKVTQSSRYLVKRTGEKVFLECVQDMDHENMFWYRQDPGLGLRLIYFSYDVKMKEKGDIPEGYSVSREKKERFSLILESASTNQTSMYLCASSYYLRETQYFGPGTRLLVL.

This clonotype was picked up a small number of times. This chain joins TRBV12-3 or TRBV12-4 and TRBJ1-1, with a weak D call TRBD1 (5 bases). The length of the CDR3 is 15 residues. The V gene lost 5 bases and the J gene lost 4 bases, with 17 bases spanning the gap. This CDR3 is CASSGGEGRITEAFF. The CDR3 DNA is TGTGCCAGCAGTGGGGGGGAGGGACGGATCACTGAAGCTTTCTTT.